These T cell receptor beta chains were read from a single sample in a study of blood T cell repertoires in COVID-19. TCRdb's table, derived via immunoSEQ multiplex PCR, lists solely in-frame clones and lacks some. The table includes 120,000 or so clones, roughly 88% detected once. Source material: peripheral blood. These receptors originate from a man in his fifties or sixties with acute or convalescent COVID-19. Each CDR3 is given with its conserved first and last residue. Fields, in order: J gene, V gene, CDR3 protein.

TRBJ2-3,TRBV7-8,CASSRGTSGWEADTQYF
TRBJ2-7,TRBV18,CASSPWGQGASSPRYEQYF
TRBJ2-1,TRBV9,CASSPRGLAGVYNEQFF
TRBJ1-3,TRBV4-2,CASSQGLLSSGNTIYF
TRBJ2-3,TRBV29-1,CSVEEASGRRYTQYF
TRBJ2-5,TRBV30,CAWNPGRTRGETQYF
TRBJ1-1,TRBV19,CASSIGQDNTEAFF
TRBJ2-2,TRBV13,CASLDRGANTGELFF
TRBJ2-2,TRBV19,CASSLRSGELFF
TRBJ1-1,TRBV30,CAWRKPGQGINRNTEAFF
TRBJ2-5,TRBV19,CASSTRSTQETQYF
TRBJ2-7,TRBV14,CASSFVAGADEQYF
TRBJ2-1,TRBV11-2,CASSLDRWEGRDNEQFF
TRBJ2-1,TRBV7-2,CASSHIPGLYNEQFF
TRBJ2-5,TRBV14,CASSSLSGRGQETQYF
TRBJ2-3,TRBV6-1,CASSVGTSESTDTQYF
TRBJ2-4,TRBV4-1,CASSQVGRGGLAKNIQYF
TRBJ2-5,TRBV27,CASSKGQGEETQYF
TRBJ2-7,TRBV5-1,CASRLIAGTTYEQYF
TRBJ1-5,TRBV7-2,CASSSRDRGDNQPQHF
TRBJ2-3,TRBV18,CASSPPWREDTQYF
TRBJ2-7,TRBV5-1,CASSSNRGTNEQYF
TRBJ2-2,TRBV3-1/TRBV3-2,CASSQRGGNTGELFF
TRBJ2-1,TRBV18,CASSPNRGRDNEQFF
TRBJ1-1,TRBV4-3,CASSQDLGRAGDTEAFF
TRBJ1-2,TRBV6-5,CASIQGFEGGYTF
TRBJ1-1,TRBV6-5,CASSSMTGVRIEAFF
TRBJ1-2,TRBV6-1,CASSENLRGLGYGYTF
TRBJ1-4,TRBV24-1,CATGQGANEKLFF
TRBJ1-1,TRBV29-1,CSAVTAMNTEAFF
TRBJ2-3,TRBV2,CASTVERSTDTQYF
TRBJ1-1,TRBV30,CAWSGAGVAEAFF
TRBJ2-3,TRBV5-1,CASSLRTSGSTDTQYF
TRBJ2-5,TRBV24-1,CATSDRGRETQYF
TRBJ2-7,TRBV7-8,CASSSLDRGLYEQYF
TRBJ2-5,TRBV11-3,CASSLVGTSGQETQYF
TRBJ2-3,TRBV3-1/TRBV3-2,CASSLGTHRTDTQYF
TRBJ2-1,TRBV6-6,CASSYSPSGYNEQFF
TRBJ1-5,TRBV4-2,CASSQDGTRQDQPQHF
TRBJ1-2,TRBV5-4,CASSPAWGVPSNYGYTF
TRBJ1-2,TRBV15,CATSREQGSYTF
TRBJ2-7,TRBV30,CAWSTPRGRGYEQYF
TRBJ2-1,TRBV29-1,CSVVGQSHNEQFF
TRBJ1-2,TRBV7-9,CASSLELWGYTF
TRBJ2-2,TRBV7-8,CASSLERASSTGELFF
TRBJ2-7,TRBV7-8,CASSVWTGGGYEQYF
TRBJ2-1,TRBV5-1,CASSPMGSGRYNEQFF
TRBJ2-3,TRBV7-8,CASSLGGRRTSTDTQYF
TRBJ2-7,TRBV7-9,CASSSTGKTYEQYF
TRBJ1-6,TRBV6-6,CASSRPGQGVNSPLHF
TRBJ2-1,TRBV6-5,CASTLMAGEQFF
TRBJ2-5,TRBV5-1,CASSVTGGAETQYF